The sequence of this T cell receptor (beta chain) was determined in a study of shared clonotypes between healthy human individuals. The study, taken as a whole, reports: Genetic and exposure-history diversity was limited by the few donors. Clonotype sharing across donors was expected to vary with sequencing depth. Only blood was sampled, and tissue TCR repertoires likely differ from blood ones.

Ten immunoSEQ deep assay plates served to sequence unsorted PBMC DNA. Sequencing was performed with immunoSEQ multiplex PCR; in TCRdb, only in-frame clones are kept and a portion is missing. The sample lists roughly 490,000 clones; roughly 78% were seen once. Worth noting for this clone: Its antigen is still unknown.

Trimming removed 1 base from V and 9 bases from J; junction bases left unmatched: 12. The germline CDR1 and CDR2 sequences are MDHEN and SYDVKM. The CDR3 consists of 16 residues. This receptor was taken from a woman between 40 and 55 years old in good health. Some clones in this sample may be carry-over from other donors' samples. The chain uses TRBV28 and TRBJ2-7; 10 bases are shared with TRBD2. The sequenced material came from PBMCs. Written as DNA, the CDR3 is TGTGCCAGCAGTTTATCTTTGGGACTAGCGTTTGAGCCGCAGTACTTC. Translated, it gives CASSLSLGLAFEPQYF.